The T cell receptor beta chain under discussion was sequenced for a study of cytomegalovirus exposure and HLA in healthy donors. A multiplex PCR was run with 60 Vbeta primers and 13 Jbeta primers. Profiled with immunoSEQ multiplex PCR; TCRdb holds only in-frame clones, not every one. The data show some 110,000 clones, roughly 15% seen once. Trimming took off 6 bases at V and 6 bases at J, with 20 bases between the two ends. This CDR3 region has 15 residues. Germline CDR1 is MNHNY and CDR2 is SVGAGI (reference sequence). The sample was PBMCs. V and J are TRBV6-6 and TRBJ1-1; a weak D match, TRBD1 (6 bases). This clonotype originated in a female donor in good health and CMV-seronegative. The CDR3 sequence is CASSHVRGSRAEAFF. The DNA for the CDR3 is TGTGCCAGCAGCCACGTTAGGGGGAGCAGGGCTGAAGCTTTCTTT.